Included here is one TCR beta chain sequence, with context. One end of the junction is discordant with germline, which a read error may explain. The CDR3 is 15 amino acids. Germline loops: CDR1 SQVTM, CDR2 ANQGSEA. This record belongs to a study of beta chain features in type 1 diabetes. cDNA synthesis used the whole RNA isolate, giving expressed TCRB sequences. Sequencing was performed with immunoSEQ multiplex PCR; in TCRdb, only in-frame clones are kept and a portion is missing. The sample includes about 240,000 clones, around a quarter seen only once; the top ten take approximately 4%. The authors took one heparinised blood draw, averaging around 120 mL, from each donor.

The origin of this receptor is a man aged 30 to 39 in good health. This sequence joins TRBV29-1 and TRBJ1-5; D is ambiguous. The sample taken for sequencing was central memory CD4+ T cells from blood. The CDR3 sequence: CSVQEGSKGNQPQHF. CDR3 DNA sequence: TGCAGCGTTCAAGAGGGATCGAAGGGCAATCAGCCCCAGCATTTT. The full variable domain, rest sourced from reference TRBV29-1 and TRBJ1-5, is SAVISQKPSRDICQRGTSLTIQCQVDSQVTMMFWYRQQPGQSLTLIATANQGSEATYESGFVIDKFPISRPNLTFSTLTVSNMSPEDSSIYLCSVQEGSKGNQPQHFGDGTRLSIL.